Listed below are T cell receptor beta chains from one sample, sequenced in a study of a mutant IDH1 vaccine in newly diagnosed glioma. Their specific antigens are unknown. Sequencing was performed with immunoSEQ multiplex PCR; in TCRdb, only in-frame clones are kept and a portion is missing. Of over 55,000 clones detected, more than 80% appear once; the ten largest clones hold roughly 5.3%. This material consisted of PBMCs, taken from a glioma patient whose treatment included an IDH1 peptide vaccine. The receptors here all came from a man in his forties with glioma. CDR3s include the opening cysteine and the closing phenylalanine or tryptophan. Each record gives: CDR3 protein, CDR3 DNA, J gene, V gene, clone size, D gene. D genes are given only for firm matches. Clone size is given for some rows only: seen once, a few or many times, or a class if the clone is expanded.

CDR3: CASSLVDGLTDTQYF; DNA: TGTGCCAGCAGCTTAGTGGACGGTCTCACAGATACGCAGTATTTT; J: TRBJ2-3; V: TRBV7-2; size: .; D: .
CDR3: CAWSVRQGAVSNQPQHF; DNA: TGTGCCTGGAGTGTGCGACAGGGGGCTGTGAGCAATCAGCCCCAGCATTTT; J: TRBJ1-5; V: TRBV30; size: .; D: TRBD1
CDR3: CASSLAAGEFGGETQYF; DNA: TGTGCCAGCAGCTTAGCGGCAGGGGAGTTCGGGGGCGAGACCCAGTACTTC; J: TRBJ2-5; V: TRBV7-8; size: .; D: .
CDR3: CASSPRLAGEDEQYF; DNA: TGTGCCAGCAGCCCCCGACTAGCGGGAGAAGACGAGCAGTACTTC; J: TRBJ2-7; V: TRBV5-5; size: .; D: TRBD2
CDR3: CASSSQGIQTQYF; DNA: TGTGCCAGCAGCTCACAGGGGATACAGACCCAGTACTTC; J: TRBJ2-5; V: TRBV6-5; size: .; D: TRBD1
CDR3: CASSQGGQGPEQYF; DNA: TGCGCCAGCAGCCAAGGGGGACAGGGACCCGAGCAGTACTTC; J: TRBJ2-7; V: TRBV4-3; size: .; D: TRBD1
CDR3: CASSSREGYNEQFF; DNA: TGTGCCAGCAGTTCGCGGGAGGGCTACAATGAGCAGTTCTTC; J: TRBJ2-1; V: TRBV6-6; size: .; D: TRBD2
CDR3: CASSLDRVHSYEQYF; DNA: TGTGCCAGCAGCTTAGATCGGGTGCACTCCTACGAGCAGTACTTC; J: TRBJ2-7; V: TRBV7-2; size: .; D: .
CDR3: CSVGTAGANVLTF; DNA: TGCAGCGTTGGTACAGCGGGGGCCAACGTCCTGACTTTC; J: TRBJ2-6; V: TRBV29-1; size: .; D: .
CDR3: CAITESEKDTQYF; DNA: TGTGCCATCACAGAGTCCGAGAAAGATACGCAGTATTTT; J: TRBJ2-3; V: TRBV10-3; size: .; D: .
CDR3: CASSLPVTLAETQYF; DNA: TGTGCCAGCAGCTTACCAGTCACTCTAGCGGAGACCCAGTACTTC; J: TRBJ2-5; V: TRBV7-9; size: .; D: .
CDR3: CASSDPGTGHQPQHF; DNA: TGTGCCAGCAGTGACCCCGGGACAGGGCATCAGCCCCAGCATTTT; J: TRBJ1-5; V: TRBV2; size: .; D: TRBD1
CDR3: CASSPPGGVAYEQYF; DNA: TGTGCCAGCAGCCCCCCGGGGGGGGTAGCCTACGAGCAGTACTTC; J: TRBJ2-7; V: TRBV6-6; size: .; D: TRBD2
CDR3: CATLTPGTGRYTF; DNA: TGTGCCACTCTCACCCCGGGGACGGGGCGCTACACCTTC; J: TRBJ1-2; V: TRBV19; size: .; D: .
CDR3: CASSKGTAYEQYF; DNA: TGTGCCAGTAGTAAGGGGACAGCCTACGAGCAGTACTTC; J: TRBJ2-7; V: TRBV19; size: .; D: TRBD1
CDR3: CAISGTGQGSDTQYF; DNA: TGTGCCATCAGTGGAACGGGACAGGGGTCAGATACGCAGTATTTT; J: TRBJ2-3; V: TRBV10-3; size: .; D: TRBD1
CDR3: CASSVRPGGFTYNEQFF; DNA: TGTGCCAGCAGCGTTAGACCAGGGGGCTTCACCTACAATGAGCAGTTCTTC; J: TRBJ2-1; V: TRBV11-2; size: .; D: TRBD1
CDR3: CASSRTGGGRTEAFF; DNA: TGTGCCAGCAGTCGGACAGGGGGCGGAAGGACTGAAGCTTTCTTT; J: TRBJ1-1; V: TRBV9; size: .; D: TRBD1
CDR3: CASSQHATTGAKNIQYF; DNA: TGTGCCAGCAGCCAACACGCCACTACAGGGGCTAAAAACATTCAGTACTTC; J: TRBJ2-4; V: TRBV4-2; size: once; D: TRBD1
CDR3: CASSYSIGDFSPLHF; DNA: TGTGCCAGCAGTTACTCGATAGGGGATTTTTCACCCCTCCACTTT; J: TRBJ1-6; V: TRBV6-5; size: .; D: .
CDR3: CASSLAQGSRFF; DNA: TGTGCCAGCAGCTTAGCCCAGGGGAGTAGATTCTTC; J: TRBJ2-1; V: TRBV7-2; size: .; D: .
CDR3: CASSLLAGSYEQYF; DNA: TGTGCCAGCAGTTTATTGGCCGGTTCCTACGAGCAGTACTTC; J: TRBJ2-7; V: TRBV28; size: .; D: .
CDR3: CASSLDTGRNGYTF; DNA: TGCGCCAGCAGCTTGGATACAGGGCGTAATGGCTACACCTTC; J: TRBJ1-2; V: TRBV5-1; size: .; D: .
CDR3: CAIRADSALLYEQYF; DNA: TGTGCCATCAGGGCTGACAGTGCTCTCCTCTACGAGCAGTACTTC; J: TRBJ2-7; V: TRBV10-3; size: .; D: .
CDR3: CASSIGLAGVSDTQYF; DNA: TGTGCCAGCAGCATCGGACTAGCGGGGGTTTCAGATACGCAGTATTTT; J: TRBJ2-3; V: TRBV7-6; size: .; D: TRBD2
CDR3: CASSLVTGGGLINEQYF; DNA: TGTGCCAGCAGCTTAGTTACTGGAGGGGGCTTGATAAACGAGCAGTACTTC; J: TRBJ2-7; V: TRBV7-8; size: .; D: .
CDR3: CAWSVGGSVQETQYF; DNA: TGTGCCTGGAGTGTCGGGGGCAGCGTCCAAGAGACCCAGTACTTC; J: TRBJ2-5; V: TRBV30; size: .; D: .
CDR3: CASSPTPGTTYEQYF; DNA: TGTGCCAGCAGCCCGACCCCCGGGACTACCTACGAGCAGTACTTC; J: TRBJ2-7; V: TRBV7-2; size: few; D: TRBD2
CDR3: CASSIGETQYF; DNA: TGTGCCAGCAGCATCGGAGAGACCCAGTACTTC; J: TRBJ2-5; V: TRBV5-6; size: .; D: .
CDR3: CASSHWTARNTEAFF; DNA: TGTGCCAGCAGCCATTGGACAGCAAGGAACACTGAAGCTTTCTTT; J: TRBJ1-1; V: TRBV7-2; size: .; D: .
CDR3: CASSQYFEGARTEAFF; DNA: TGCGCCAGCAGCCAATACTTCGAGGGGGCGCGGACTGAAGCTTTCTTT; J: TRBJ1-1; V: TRBV4-1; size: few; D: TRBD1
CDR3: CASSSGGLAGTYEQYF; DNA: TGTGCCAGCAGCTCGGGGGGACTAGCGGGGACCTACGAGCAGTACTTC; J: TRBJ2-7; V: TRBV11-1; size: .; D: TRBD2
CDR3: CASSPVRTFTDTQYF; DNA: TGTGCCAGCTCTCCCGTGCGTACCTTCACAGATACGCAGTATTTT; J: TRBJ2-3; V: TRBV18; size: .; D: .
CDR3: CASSLTGRGNTIYF; DNA: TGCGCCAGCAGCTTGACAGGGAGGGGAAACACCATATATTTT; J: TRBJ1-3; V: TRBV5-1; size: once; D: .
CDR3: CASSLLLDGNTEAFF; DNA: TGTGCCAGCAGCCTTCTCCTGGATGGGAACACTGAAGCTTTCTTT; J: TRBJ1-1; V: TRBV9; size: few; D: .
CDR3: CASSVGTNTGELFF; DNA: TGTGCCAGCAGTGTGGGGACAAACACCGGGGAGCTGTTTTTT; J: TRBJ2-2; V: TRBV6-1; size: .; D: .
CDR3: CASSLRPNRMNTEAFF; DNA: TGCGCCAGCAGCCTCCGCCCAAATAGGATGAACACTGAAGCTTTCTTT; J: TRBJ1-1; V: TRBV4-3; size: few; D: .
CDR3: CASRRDSTYNEQFF; DNA: TGTGCCAGCAGACGGGACAGCACGTACAATGAGCAGTTCTTC; J: TRBJ2-1; V: TRBV6-4; size: .; D: TRBD1
CDR3: CASSQGDRGYNEQFF; DNA: TGTGCCAGCAGCCAGGGGGACAGGGGGTACAATGAGCAGTTCTTC; J: TRBJ2-1; V: TRBV4-2; size: .; D: TRBD1
CDR3: CAWSTGSGDEQFF; DNA: TGTGCCTGGAGTACCGGGAGTGGGGATGAGCAGTTCTTC; J: TRBJ2-1; V: TRBV30; size: once; D: .
CDR3: CASSARVTDTQYF; DNA: TGTGCCAGCAGCGCGCGGGTGACAGATACGCAGTATTTT; J: TRBJ2-3; V: TRBV5-6; size: .; D: .
CDR3: CAWSPGVRETQYF; DNA: TGTGCCTGGAGTCCTGGGGTACGAGAGACCCAGTACTTC; J: TRBJ2-5; V: TRBV30; size: .; D: .
CDR3: CASRPRTGGNEKLFF; DNA: TGTGCCAGCAGACCTCGGACAGGGGGGAATGAAAAACTGTTTTTT; J: TRBJ1-4; V: TRBV6-5; size: once; D: TRBD1
CDR3: CASSLSGLTDTQYF; DNA: TGTGCCAGCAGCTTAAGTGGACTCACAGATACGCAGTATTTT; J: TRBJ2-3; V: TRBV7-2; size: .; D: .
CDR3: CASSATSARGPTDTQYF; DNA: TGTGCCAGCAGCGCTACATCAGCGCGGGGGCCCACAGATACGCAGTATTTT; J: TRBJ2-3; V: TRBV9; size: .; D: .
CDR3: CASARQGRTDTQYF; DNA: TGTGCTAGTGCCCGGCAGGGGCGCACAGATACGCAGTATTTT; J: TRBJ2-3; V: TRBV12-5; size: .; D: .
CDR3: CASSLDGDYGYTF; DNA: TGTGCCAGCAGCTTGGACGGGGACTATGGCTACACCTTC; J: TRBJ1-2; V: TRBV5-6; size: .; D: .
CDR3: CASSHPGTGVRYSNQPQHF; DNA: TGCGCCAGCAGTCACCCCGGGACAGGGGTGAGATATAGCAATCAGCCCCAGCATTTT; J: TRBJ1-5; V: TRBV23-1; size: once; D: TRBD1
CDR3: CSVEDPVGLTDTQYF; DNA: TGCAGCGTTGAAGATCCAGTCGGACTCACAGATACGCAGTATTTT; J: TRBJ2-3; V: TRBV29-1; size: .; D: .
CDR3: CASSLATKRVADTQYF; DNA: TGTGCCAGCAGCTTGGCGACTAAGAGAGTCGCAGATACGCAGTATTTT; J: TRBJ2-3; V: TRBV5-4; size: .; D: .
CDR3: CASSVGSGSNEQFF; DNA: TGTGCCAGCAGCGTAGGATCCGGGTCCAATGAGCAGTTCTTC; J: TRBJ2-1; V: TRBV9; size: .; D: .
CDR3: CARGQGDTKNIQYF; DNA: TGTGCCAGAGGACAGGGGGATACCAAAAACATTCAGTACTTC; J: TRBJ2-4; V: TRBV2; size: .; D: TRBD1
CDR3: CASSLGYRGFLDEQFF; DNA: TGTGCCAGCAGCTTAGGGTACAGGGGGTTTCTGGATGAGCAGTTCTTC; J: TRBJ2-1; V: TRBV7-9; size: .; D: TRBD1
CDR3: CASSDLRLAGSSYNEQFF; DNA: TGTGCCAGCAGTGACCTTAGACTAGCGGGATCCTCCTACAATGAGCAGTTCTTC; J: TRBJ2-1; V: TRBV6-4; size: .; D: TRBD2
CDR3: CASSPRTSGYYNEQFF; DNA: TGCGCCAGCAGCCCCAGGACTAGCGGCTACTACAATGAGCAGTTCTTC; J: TRBJ2-1; V: TRBV4-1; size: .; D: TRBD2